This TCR beta chain came from a study of tissue T cells after allogeneic stem cell transplantation. Study-wide points: TCR repertoires tracked anatomic similarity, regardless of disease or transplant status. Some tissue clones might be persisting host cells; their alloreactivity or antigen specificity was not determined.

The V segment lost 3 bases and the J segment 6 bases; nucleotides outside the gene matches: 2. CDR1 is NNHNN and CDR2 is SYGAGS in the germline V gene (reference sequence). The CDR3 length is 14 residues. Assay: immunoSEQ multiplex PCR; the TCRdb copy retains only in-frame clones and omits some. Here the sample spans some 22,000 clones, roughly three quarters being singletons. About this clone: Its matching antigen is unknown. Germline and genes here are mouse. The read halts 1 residue ahead of the CDR3 end, with the missing end drawn from the germline J gene.

The receptor's source is a female BALB/c mouse in good health. The MHC haplotype of this mouse line is H2-d. The chain recombines TRBV13-2 with TRBJ2-2; 10 bases are a match to TRBD2. The sample taken for sequencing was blood. CDR3 region: CASGVGLGPGQLYF. The covered CDR3 bases are TGTGCCAGCGGTGTGGGACTGGGGCCCGGGCAGCTCTAC.